Listed below are T cell receptor beta chains from one sample, sequenced in a study of shared clonotypes between healthy human individuals. Clones were read by immunoSEQ multiplex PCR, and TCRdb kept only the in-frame ones, dropping some. The sample includes 2 million to 3 million clones, 80% to 95% of them seen just once. Sequenced input: naive CD4+ T cells from PBMCs. These TCRs come from a man aged 18 to 30 in good health. Some clones in this sample may be carry-over from other donors' samples. CDR3s include the opening cysteine and the closing phenylalanine or tryptophan. The D gene is left open where the match is weak. Size values are once, few and many counts, or a class for expanded clones, and some rows have none.

d_call	v_call	j_call	clone_size	cdr3_nt	cdr3_aa
NA	TRBV20-1	TRBJ2-1	NA	TGCAGTGCTAGAGGTAGAATACAGCAGTTCTTC	CSARGRIQQFF
NA	TRBV5-1	TRBJ2-7	NA	TGCGCCAGCAGCTTGGCCGAGGGGCTCCACTACGAGCAGTACTTC	CASSLAEGLHYEQYF
TRBD1	TRBV5-4	TRBJ1-3	NA	TGTGCCAGCAGCTTGGCCTTAACCGGGACAGGAAGAAACACCATATATTTT	CASSLALTGTGRNTIYF
NA	TRBV9	TRBJ1-1	NA	TGTGCCAGCAGCGCCAGGCCGGACGGTCCGCGTGGAGCTTTCTTT	CASSARPDGPRGAFF
TRBD1	TRBV7-2	TRBJ1-5	NA	TGTGCCAGCAGCCAGACAGGGGTCAATCAGCCCCAGCATTTT	CASSQTGVNQPQHF
NA	TRBV5-1	TRBJ2-2	NA	TGCGCCAGCAGCACCTCACAGGGAACGGACACCGGGGAGCTGTTTTTT	CASSTSQGTDTGELFF
NA	TRBV2	TRBJ2-7	NA	TGTGCCAGCAAGGTCTCATCATTGTCCTACGAGCAGTACTTC	CASKVSSLSYEQYF
TRBD1	TRBV28	TRBJ1-4	NA	TGTGCCAGCAGCACAGGGGGCGCTAATGAAAAACTGTTTTTT	CASSTGGANEKLFF
NA	TRBV18	TRBJ1-5	once	TGTGCCAGCTCACCCCGGGCCACTGAGCAGCCCCAGCATTTT	CASSPRATEQPQHF
NA	TRBV5-1	TRBJ2-2	NA	TGCGCCAGCAGCTCCATTGCGGGGGCCACTACCGGGGAGCTGTTTTTT	CASSSIAGATTGELFF
NA	TRBV2	TRBJ2-2	NA	TGTGCCAGCAGTAGGGGCACCGGGGAGCTGTTTTTT	CASSRGTGELFF
NA	TRBV5-5	TRBJ2-5	NA	TGTGCCAGCAGCTTGGCCAACGGAGAGACCCAGTACTTC	CASSLANGETQYF
NA	TRBV5-4	TRBJ1-3	NA	TGTGCCAGCAGCTTGGGAACAGCCTCTGGAAACACCATATATTTT	CASSLGTASGNTIYF
NA	TRBV6-5	TRBJ1-2	NA	TGTGCCAGCACTTGCTACACCTTC	CASTCYTF
TRBD1	TRBV7-8	TRBJ2-7	NA	TGTGCCAGCAGCCGCACAAAAAAAATTGGGACAGGGAGATCCTACGAGCAGTACTTC	CASSRTKKIGTGRSYEQYF
NA	TRBV28	TRBJ1-5	NA	TGTGCCAGCAGTTACCCTATCGGCAGGGCATCCCATTATAGCAATCAGCCCCAGCATTTT	CASSYPIGRASHYSNQPQHF
TRBD2	TRBV29-1	TRBJ2-1	NA	TGCAGCGTCCAGAAGGCTAGCGGCTCCTACAATGAGCAGTTCTTC	CSVQKASGSYNEQFF
TRBD2	TRBV27	TRBJ2-1	NA	TGTGCCAACCGGGGGGGGCTACCCTACAATGAGCAGTTCTTC	CANRGGLPYNEQFF
TRBD1	TRBV7-2	TRBJ2-1	NA	TGTGCCAGCAGCCCAGGGGGCGGGTCGGTGCCGTTCTTC	CASSPGGGSVPFF
NA	TRBV12-1	TRBJ1-1	NA	TGTGCCAGCAGCTTTCCTCCGGGGCTTAGAAACACTGAAGCTTTCTTT	CASSFPPGLRNTEAFF